This note documents a single T cell receptor (beta chain) sequence. Its antigen is currently unknown. This CDR3 has 14 residues. V lost 4 bases, J lost 6 bases, and 10 bases lay in between. Germline lookup yields CDR1 SEHNR and CDR2 FQNEAQ (reference sequence). The sample belongs to a study of shared clonotypes between healthy human individuals. Study-wide points: Unshared clonotypes carried lower generation probabilities than those common to all four donors.

Measured with immunoSEQ multiplex PCR; TCRdb has only the in-frame clones, and not every one. The data contain under 2,500,000 clones, 95% of them singletons. Sequenced input: naive CD4+ T cells sorted from blood. Subset noted: CD45RA+ positively selected. The genes are TRBV7-9 and TRBJ2-6; no reliable D call. The sequence derives from a man aged 18-30 years in good health. CDR3 residues: CASSSDLQANVLTF. The CDR3 region has the DNA TGTGCCAGCAGCTCCGACCTCCAGGCCAACGTCCTGACTTTC.